The clone carrying this TCR beta chain came up many times. Its antigen is as yet unknown. The record originates from a study of T cell repertoires in cytomegalovirus infection. Study context: Evidence of both CMV infection and a matching HLA type came from public TCR beta signatures.

The CDR3 covers 14 residues. Looked up from germline, CDR1 is SEHNR and CDR2 is FQNEAQ (reference sequence). The V and J ends lost 0 bases and 1 base respectively, with 6 bases between them. General study results and limits: People with CMV and the relevant HLA were identified by cumulative public TCR beta family frequency.

Each CDR3 protein gets one entry after TCRdb re-called the reads with MiXCR. Among some 180,000 distinct CDR3 sequences listed, approximately 9.7% were seen once. The receptor's source is a human donor in good health (CMV status not recorded). Some clones in this sample may be carry-over from other donors' samples. The sample was PBMCs. The chain recombines TRBV7-9 with TRBJ1-1; D is undetermined. The CDR3, as DNA: TGTGCCAGCAGCTTAGCAGGGCGGAACACTGAAGCTTTCTTT. Its protein product is CASSLAGRNTEAFF. The complete variable domain, with remaining parts taken from reference TRBV7-9 and TRBJ1-1, reads DTGVSQNPRHKITKRGQNVTFRCDPISEHNRLYWYRQTLGQGPEFLTYFQNEAQLEKSRLLSDRFSAERPKGSFSTLEIQRTEQGDSAMYLCASSLAGRNTEAFFGQGTRLTVV.